Following are 25 T cell receptor beta chains from one sample sequenced in a study of T-cell memory formation after mild COVID-19. MiXCR, applied by TCRdb to the 5' RACE reads, yields one record per CDR3 protein. The sample consists of about 310,000 distinct CDR3 sequences, 15% to 20% of them appearing once. The sample comprised PBMCs or a T cell subset sorted from them (not recorded which). Receptors were obtained from a man aged 18 to 35 who had mild COVID-19 (a few samples of this study predate the infection). Cell type and time point are not known.

The V gene is TRBV20-1, the J gene TRBJ2-1, with 10 bases fitting TRBD2. Trimming removed 8 bases from V and 5 bases from J; junction bases left unmatched: 3. This CDR3 comprises 12 residues. Germline CDR1 reads DFQATT; CDR2 reads SNEGSKA (reference sequence). The DNA of the CDR3 is TGCAGTACACTAGCGGGGCACAATGAGCAGTTCTTC. Translated: CSTLAGHNEQFF.

The V call is TRBV12-3 or TRBV12-4, the J call TRBJ2-3, with 8 nucleotides matching TRBD1. Germline trimming cut 4 bases from V and 3 bases from J; bases unmatched to any gene: 18. The CDR3 has 19 amino acids. CDR3 nucleotides: TGTGCCAGCAGTTCCCTCCGACAGGGGATACGGTTTAGTACAGATACGCAGTATTTT. This encodes CASSSLRQGIRFSTDTQYF.

This rearrangement joins TRBV5-1 to TRBJ1-2; maybe TRBD1 (5 bases). Trimming pared 0 bases from V and 1 base from J, leaving 19 bases between. This CDR3 spans 18 amino acids. CDR1 SGHRS and CDR2 YFSETQ come from the germline V gene. The CDR3 coding sequence is TGCGCCAGCAGCTTGGCCTACGCGGGGGGAGGAATTAACTATGGCTACACCTTC. It specifies CASSLAYAGGGINYGYTF.

The chain carries TRBV11-2 and TRBJ1-5; D may be TRBD1 (5 bases). Trimming took 1 base from V and 10 from J, leaving 14 bases between them. Germline V gives CDR1 SGHAT, CDR2 FQNNGV. CDR3 length: 14 amino acids. In DNA, the CDR3 is TGTGCCAGCAGCTTAGCCAGGGCCGGTTACCCCCAGCATTTT. Its translation: CASSLARAGYPQHF.

The V gene is TRBV20-1, the J gene TRBJ1-1; D uncertain. V was shortened by 4 bases and J by 0 bases, with 9 bases between the two germline ends. CDR3 length: 13 residues. Germline CDR1 and CDR2: DFQATT and SNEGSKA (reference sequence). CDR3 DNA: TGCAGTGCTAAGGGCAGACTGAACACTGAAGCTTTCTTT. Translating gives CSAKGRLNTEAFF.

This rearrangement joins TRBV11-2 to TRBJ2-4; D tentatively fits TRBD1 or TRBD2 (5 bases each). V was cut by 1 base and J by 9 bases, with 19 bases left in between. Looked up from germline, CDR1 is SGHAT and CDR2 is FQNNGV. This CDR3 has 16 residues. The CDR3 nucleotides are TGTGCCAGCAGCTTAGCCCTACTCAGCCGGGGCGGCATTCAGTACTTC. Encoded protein: CASSLALLSRGGIQYF. Drawing the rest from reference TRBV11-2 and TRBJ2-4, the complete variable domain is EAGVAQSPRYKIIEKRQSVAFWCNPISGHATLYWYQQILGQGPKLLIQFQNNGVVDDSQLPKDRFSAERLKGVDSTLKIQPAKLEDSAVYLCASSLALLSRGGIQYFGAGTRLSVL.

This CDR3 is CASSPHGIWGAFDYGYTF. In DNA, the CDR3 is TGTGCCAGCAGTCCGCATGGAATCTGGGGCGCATTCGACTATGGCTACACCTTC. This chain connects TRBV12-3 or TRBV12-4 to TRBJ1-2, with D maybe TRBD1 (5 bases). Trimming stripped 5 bases from V and 3 bases from J, with 25 bases between. This CDR3 has 18 residues.

The chain couples TRBV7-9 to TRBJ2-3, with 8 bases lining up with TRBD1. The CDR3 is made up of 14 amino acids. Trimming removed 5 bases from V and 2 bases from J; junction bases left unmatched: 3. Germline lookup yields CDR1 SEHNR and CDR2 FQNEAQ (reference sequence). The CDR3 loop is CASSPTGVTDTQYF. The CDR3 region has the DNA TGTGCCAGCAGCCCGACAGGGGTCACAGATACGCAGTATTTT.

V usage is TRBV7-9 and J usage is TRBJ1-2; the D is unclear. Trimming removed 3 bases from V and 6 bases from J, with 14 bases in between. The CDR3 length is 14 residues. CDR1 is SEHNR, CDR2 FQNEAQ, per germline (reference sequence). The CDR3 sequence is CASSLEGLADGYTF. In DNA form, the CDR3 reads TGTGCCAGCAGCTTGGAGGGCCTGGCGGATGGCTACACCTTC.

This clonotype has a handful of counts. The chain has TRBV5-1 and TRBJ2-7, with 7 bases that match TRBD1. V was clipped by 3 bases and J by 2 bases; unmatched bases: 8. Germline CDR1 SGHRS, CDR2 YFSETQ. The CDR3 sequence is 15 residues long. CDR3 DNA: TGCGCCAGCAGCTCCCTAGACAGGGCACCCTACGAGCAGTACTTC. Its protein product is CASSSLDRAPYEQYF. The entire variable domain, with the rest obtained from reference TRBV5-1 and TRBJ2-7, is as follows: KAGVTQTPRYLIKTRGQQVTLSCSPISGHRSVSWYQQTPGQGLQFLFEYFSETQRNKGNFPGRFSGRQFSNSRSEMNVSTLELGDSALYLCASSSLDRAPYEQYFGPGTRLTVT.

This rearrangement joins TRBV20-1 to TRBJ2-3; no clear D. Germline CDR1 reads DFQATT; CDR2 reads SNEGSKA (reference sequence). The V and J ends lost 5 bases and 6 bases respectively, with 6 bases between them. The CDR3 totals 10 residues. CDR3 protein: CSALHDTQYF. In DNA, the CDR3 is TGCAGTGCTTTACATGATACGCAGTATTTT.

This clonotype was counted a single time. This chain uses TRBV7-2 with TRBJ1-4, with unresolved D. Germline loops: CDR1 SGHTA, CDR2 FQGNSA. Trimming shortened V by 8 bases and J by 1 base, and 11 bases separated the two germline ends. This CDR3 spans 14 amino acids. The CDR3 DNA follows: TGTGCCAGCGGCCTCAGGAGAACTAATGAAAAACTGTTTTTT. The encoded protein is CASGLRRTNEKLFF.

The chain has TRBV5-1 and TRBJ1-3; D ambiguous. V lost 0 bases, J lost 4 bases, and 11 bases lay in between. Germline CDR1 reads SGHRS; CDR2 reads YFSETQ. This CDR3 has 15 amino acids. CDR3 sequence: CASSLAIGPGNTIYF. For the CDR3, the DNA is TGCGCCAGCAGCTTGGCCATTGGACCCGGAAACACCATATATTTT.

This clonotype was seen a handful of times. This chain uses TRBV7-9 with TRBJ2-5; TRBD2 might be the D (5 bases). CDR3 length: 15 amino acids. Germline lookup yields CDR1 SEHNR and CDR2 FQNEAQ (reference sequence). Trimming left V 2 bases short and J 5 bases short, with 15 bases between. Here the CDR3 DNA reads TGTGCCAGCAGCTTAATCACAGTCTGGGAGGAGACCCAGTACTTC. Its translation: CASSLITVWEETQYF.

This clonotype was seen ten or more times. The gene calls are TRBV29-1 and TRBJ1-1; maybe TRBD1 (5 bases). From germline, CDR1 is SQVTM and CDR2 ANQGSEA. The CDR3 extends over 12 amino acids. Trimming took off 7 bases at V and 1 base at J, with 10 bases between the two ends. CDR3 region: CSARAANTEAFF. In DNA form, the CDR3 reads TGCAGCGCCAGGGCGGCGAACACTGAAGCTTTCTTT.

The table lists this clonotype with a few counts. V and J are TRBV6-2 or TRBV6-3 and TRBJ2-5, with D perhaps matching TRBD1 (6 bases). This CDR3 is 13 amino acids long. Germline loops: CDR1 MNHEY, CDR2 SVGEGT. V was shortened by 6 bases and J by 2 bases, with 10 bases between the two germline ends. The CDR3 DNA sequence: TGTGCCAGCAGGATCACAGGGCAAGAGACCCAGTACTTC. Protein sequence: CASRITGQETQYF.

The chain has TRBV12-5 and TRBJ2-1; D gene ambiguous. Germline V gene data show CDR1 as LGHNT and CDR2 as FRNRAP. V shed 1 base and J shed 8 bases, with 12 bases lying between them. This CDR3 spans 14 amino acids. The CDR3 DNA follows: TGTGCTAGTGGTTTGGAGGGTGCGGTCGATGAGCAGTTCTTC. Residues: CASGLEGAVDEQFF.

The rearrangement joins TRBV4-2 to TRBJ2-1, with D hard to call. CDR1 LGHNA and CDR2 YNFKEQ come from the germline V gene. V was clipped by 1 base and J by 4 bases, with 14 bases between them. This CDR3 contains 16 residues. The CDR3 loop is CASSQAPEVGYNEQFF. The CDR3 DNA follows: TGTGCCAGCAGCCAAGCCCCTGAGGTGGGGTACAATGAGCAGTTCTTC.

In this sample, this clonotype turned up a few times. The chain couples TRBV5-1 to TRBJ2-7, with D possibly being TRBD1 or TRBD2 (5 bases each). The CDR3 has 15 amino acids. Germline V gene lookup returns CDR1 SGHRS and CDR2 YFSETQ. V was trimmed by 0 bases and J by 0 bases, leaving 10 bases between them. The CDR3, as DNA: TGCGCCAGCAGCTTGGCCGGGACGGTCTCCTACGAGCAGTACTTC. Translated: CASSLAGTVSYEQYF.

This clonotype was counted once. The rearrangement joins TRBV7-9 to TRBJ1-1; D gene uncertain. The CDR3 loop spans 14 amino acids. The V and J ends lost 1 base and 4 bases respectively, with 10 bases between them. CDR1 and CDR2 (germline): SEHNR, FQNEAQ (reference sequence). Written as DNA, the CDR3 is TGTGCCAGCAGCTTAGATCTCGAGGGCACTGAAGCTTTCTTT. Translation gives CASSLDLEGTEAFF.

There are a few counts of this clonotype. J is TRBJ2-3 and V is TRBV11-3; no clear D. Germline V gives CDR1 SGHNT, CDR2 YENEEA. The V end was cut by 1 base, the J end by 2 bases, with 4 bases between. The CDR3 covers 13 residues. CDR3 nucleotide sequence: TGTGCCAGCAGCTTAGCTGACACAGATACGCAGTATTTT. Its protein product is CASSLADTDTQYF.

This clonotype was counted a few times. The chain recombines TRBV18 with TRBJ2-7; D is uncertain. V gave up 2 bases and J gave up 3 bases, with 8 bases separating them. The CDR3 runs to 13 residues. Germline V CDR1 and CDR2: KGHSH, LQKENI. This CDR3 is CASSPASFYEQYV. The CDR3 DNA reads as TGTGCCAGCTCACCAGCGTCGTTCTACGAGCAGTACGTC.

The chain links TRBV10-3 to TRBJ2-1; D call uncertain. Trimming pared 7 bases from V and 5 bases from J, leaving 33 bases between. This CDR3 has 20 amino acids. Germline CDR1 is ENHRY and CDR2 is SYGVKD. The CDR3 sequence is CAIIYWKERGGWVRDNEQFF. The CDR3, as DNA: TGTGCCATCATTTACTGGAAGGAAAGAGGTGGATGGGTCCGGGACAATGAGCAGTTCTTC.

This clonotype was found a few times. This chain joins TRBV18 and TRBJ2-7, with 9 bases matching TRBD1. Trimming cost V 3 bases and J 7 bases; bases outside gene matches: 13. This CDR3 has 16 residues. The germline V gene has CDR1 KGHSH and CDR2 LQKENI. The CDR3 spells CASSPPGTGSFGEQYF. The DNA for the CDR3 is TGTGCCAGCTCACCCCCCGGGACAGGGTCCTTCGGAGAGCAGTACTTC.

This clonotype has only a few counts. This sequence joins TRBV12-3 or TRBV12-4 and TRBJ2-7; the D gene is possibly TRBD2 (5 bases). Trimming removed 6 bases at V and 0 bases at J, with 15 bases between. The CDR3 runs to 15 residues. The CDR3 region is CASSLEGRSSYEQYF. As DNA, the CDR3 is TGTGCCAGCAGCCTCGAGGGCAGGTCCTCCTACGAGCAGTACTTC.